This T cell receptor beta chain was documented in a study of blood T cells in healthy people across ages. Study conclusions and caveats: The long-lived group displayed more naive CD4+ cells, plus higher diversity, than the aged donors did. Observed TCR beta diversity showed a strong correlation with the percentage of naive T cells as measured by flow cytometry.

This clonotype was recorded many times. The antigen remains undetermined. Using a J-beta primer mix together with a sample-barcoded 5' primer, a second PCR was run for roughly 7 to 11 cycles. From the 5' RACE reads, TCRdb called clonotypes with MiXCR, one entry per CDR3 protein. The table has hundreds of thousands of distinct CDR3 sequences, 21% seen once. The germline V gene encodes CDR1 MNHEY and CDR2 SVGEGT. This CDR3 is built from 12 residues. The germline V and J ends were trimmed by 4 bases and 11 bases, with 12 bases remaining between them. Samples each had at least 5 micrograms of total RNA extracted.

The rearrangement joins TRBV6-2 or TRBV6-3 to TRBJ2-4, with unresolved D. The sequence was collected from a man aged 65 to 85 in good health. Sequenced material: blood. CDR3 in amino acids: CASSSQPPFQYF. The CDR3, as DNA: TGTGCCAGCAGTTCTCAACCACCCTTTCAGTACTTC.